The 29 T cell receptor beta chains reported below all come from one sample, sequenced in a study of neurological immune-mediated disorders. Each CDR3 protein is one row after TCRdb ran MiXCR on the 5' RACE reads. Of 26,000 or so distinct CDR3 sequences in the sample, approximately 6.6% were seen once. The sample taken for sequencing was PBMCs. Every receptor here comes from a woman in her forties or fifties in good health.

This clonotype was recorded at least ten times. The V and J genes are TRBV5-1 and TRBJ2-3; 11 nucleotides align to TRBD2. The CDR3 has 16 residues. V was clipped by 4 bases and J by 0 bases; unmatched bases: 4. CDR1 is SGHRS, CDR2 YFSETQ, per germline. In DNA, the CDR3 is TGCGCCAGCAGCACCGGACTAGCGGGTAGCACAGATACGCAGTATTTT. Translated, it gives CASSTGLAGSTDTQYF. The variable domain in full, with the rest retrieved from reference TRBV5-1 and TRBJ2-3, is KAGVTQTPRYLIKTRGQQVTLSCSPISGHRSVSWYQQTPGQGLQFLFEYFSETQRNKGNFPGRFSGRQFSNSRSEMNVSTLELGDSALYLCASSTGLAGSTDTQYFGPGTRLTVL.

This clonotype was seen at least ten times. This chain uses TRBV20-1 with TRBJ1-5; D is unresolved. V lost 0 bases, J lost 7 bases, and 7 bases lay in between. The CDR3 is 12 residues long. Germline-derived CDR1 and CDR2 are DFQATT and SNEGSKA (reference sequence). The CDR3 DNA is TGCAGTGCTAGAGATCGGGGACAGCCCCAGCATTTT. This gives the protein CSARDRGQPQHF.

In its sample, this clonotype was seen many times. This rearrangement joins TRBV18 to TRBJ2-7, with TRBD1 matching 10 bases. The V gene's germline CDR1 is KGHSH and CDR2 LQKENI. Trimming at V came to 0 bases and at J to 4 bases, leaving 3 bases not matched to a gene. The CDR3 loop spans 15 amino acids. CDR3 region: CASSPPGDRGYEQYF. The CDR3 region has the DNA TGTGCCAGCTCACCACCGGGGGACAGGGGTTACGAGCAGTACTTC.

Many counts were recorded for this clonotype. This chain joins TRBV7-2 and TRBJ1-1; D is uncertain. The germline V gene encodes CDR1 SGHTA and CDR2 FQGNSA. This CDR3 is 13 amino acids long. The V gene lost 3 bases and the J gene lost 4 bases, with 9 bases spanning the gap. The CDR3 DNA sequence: TGTGCCAGCAGCTTCCCCCTTCGCACTGAAGCTTTCTTT. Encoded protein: CASSFPLRTEAFF.

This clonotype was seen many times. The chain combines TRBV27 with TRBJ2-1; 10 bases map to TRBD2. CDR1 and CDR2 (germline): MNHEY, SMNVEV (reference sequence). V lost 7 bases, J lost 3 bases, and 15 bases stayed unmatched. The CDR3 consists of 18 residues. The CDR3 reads CASTSEGQLAGDYNEQFF. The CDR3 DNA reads TGTGCCAGCACCTCGGAAGGACAGCTAGCGGGAGACTACAATGAGCAGTTCTTC.

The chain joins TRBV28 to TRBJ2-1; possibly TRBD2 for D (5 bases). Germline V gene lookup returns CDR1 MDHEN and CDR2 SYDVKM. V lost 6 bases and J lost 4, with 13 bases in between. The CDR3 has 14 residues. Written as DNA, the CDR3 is TGTGCCAGCAGCGTTAACAGAGGGTACAATGAGCAGTTCTTC. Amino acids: CASSVNRGYNEQFF. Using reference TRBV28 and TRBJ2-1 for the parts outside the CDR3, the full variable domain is DVKVTQSSRYLVKRTGEKVFLECVQDMDHENMFWYRQDPGLGLRLIYFSYDVKMKEKGDIPEGYSVSREKKERFSLILESASTNQTSMYLCASSVNRGYNEQFFGPGTRLTVL.

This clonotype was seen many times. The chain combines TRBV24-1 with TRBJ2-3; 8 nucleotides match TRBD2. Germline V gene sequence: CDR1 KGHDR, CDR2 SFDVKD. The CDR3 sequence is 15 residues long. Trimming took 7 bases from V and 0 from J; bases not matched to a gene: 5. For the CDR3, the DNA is TGTGCCACCAGCATAGCGGGGACTAGCACAGATACGCAGTATTTT. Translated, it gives CATSIAGTSTDTQYF.

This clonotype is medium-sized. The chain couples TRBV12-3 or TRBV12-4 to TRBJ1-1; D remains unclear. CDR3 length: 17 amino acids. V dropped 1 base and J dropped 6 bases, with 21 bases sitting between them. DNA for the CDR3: TGTGCCAGCAGTTTAGTGGAGACTCATTGGAATCTCCCTGAAGCTTTCTTT. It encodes CASSLVETHWNLPEAFF.

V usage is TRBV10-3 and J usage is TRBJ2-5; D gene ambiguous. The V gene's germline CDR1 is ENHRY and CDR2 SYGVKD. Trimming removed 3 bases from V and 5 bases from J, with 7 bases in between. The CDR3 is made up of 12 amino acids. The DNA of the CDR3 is TGTGCCATCAGTGAAGAGCCGGAGACCCAGTACTTC. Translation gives CAISEEPETQYF.

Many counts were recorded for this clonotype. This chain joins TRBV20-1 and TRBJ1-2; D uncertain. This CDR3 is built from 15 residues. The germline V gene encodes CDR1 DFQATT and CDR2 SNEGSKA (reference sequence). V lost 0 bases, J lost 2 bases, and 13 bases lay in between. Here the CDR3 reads CSARDARGANYGYTF. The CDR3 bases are TGCAGTGCTAGAGATGCTCGGGGAGCAAACTATGGCTACACCTTC.

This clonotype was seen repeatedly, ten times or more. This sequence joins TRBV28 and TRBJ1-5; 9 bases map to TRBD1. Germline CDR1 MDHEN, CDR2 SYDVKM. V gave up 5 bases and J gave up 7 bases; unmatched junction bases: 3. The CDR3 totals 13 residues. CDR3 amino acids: CASSTGGDQPQHF. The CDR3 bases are TGTGCCAGCAGTACAGGGGGCGACCAGCCCCAGCATTTT.

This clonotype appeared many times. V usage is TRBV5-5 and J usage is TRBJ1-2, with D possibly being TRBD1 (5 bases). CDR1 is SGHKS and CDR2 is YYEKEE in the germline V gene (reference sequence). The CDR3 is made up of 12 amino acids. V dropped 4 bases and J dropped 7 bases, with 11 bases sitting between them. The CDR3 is CASSTQGGGYTF. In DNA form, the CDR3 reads TGTGCCAGCAGCACCCAGGGAGGTGGCTACACCTTC. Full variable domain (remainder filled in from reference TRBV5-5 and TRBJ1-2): DAGVTQSPTHLIKTRGQQVTLRCSPISGHKSVSWYQQVLGQGPQFIFQYYEKEERGRGNFPDRFSARQFPNYSSELNVNALLLGDSALYLCASSTQGGGYTFGSGTRLTVV.

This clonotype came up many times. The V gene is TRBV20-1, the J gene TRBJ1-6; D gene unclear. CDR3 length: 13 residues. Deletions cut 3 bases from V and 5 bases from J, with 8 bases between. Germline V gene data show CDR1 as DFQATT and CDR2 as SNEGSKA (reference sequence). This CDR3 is CSARATDNSPLHF. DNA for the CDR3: TGCAGTGCTAGGGCAACGGATAATTCACCCCTCCACTTT.

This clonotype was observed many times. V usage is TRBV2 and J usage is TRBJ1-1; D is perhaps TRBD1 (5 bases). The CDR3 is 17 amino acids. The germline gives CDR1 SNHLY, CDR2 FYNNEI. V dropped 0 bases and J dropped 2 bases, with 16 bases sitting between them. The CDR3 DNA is TGTGCCAGCAGTGAAGCGCTTCAGGGAAGCCCCAACACTGAAGCTTTCTTT. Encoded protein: CASSEALQGSPNTEAFF. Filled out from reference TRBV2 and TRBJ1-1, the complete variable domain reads EPEVTQTPSHQVTQMGQEVILRCVPISNHLYFYWYRQILGQKVEFLVSFYNNEISEKSEIFDDQFSVERPDGSNFTLKIRSTKLEDSAMYFCASSEALQGSPNTEAFFGQGTRLTVV.

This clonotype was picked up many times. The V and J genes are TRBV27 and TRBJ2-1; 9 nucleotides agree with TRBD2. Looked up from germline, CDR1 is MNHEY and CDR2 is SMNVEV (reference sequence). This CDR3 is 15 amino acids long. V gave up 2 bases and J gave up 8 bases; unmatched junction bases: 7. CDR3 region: CASSLEAGGFHEQFF. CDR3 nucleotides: TGTGCCAGCAGTTTAGAGGCGGGAGGGTTTCATGAGCAGTTCTTC.

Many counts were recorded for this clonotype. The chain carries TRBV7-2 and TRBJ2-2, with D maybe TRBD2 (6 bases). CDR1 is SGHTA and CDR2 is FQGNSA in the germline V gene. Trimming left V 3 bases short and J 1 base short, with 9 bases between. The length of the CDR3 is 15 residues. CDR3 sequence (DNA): TGTGCCAGCAGCTTCGGTAGCGGGAACACCGGGGAGCTGTTTTTT. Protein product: CASSFGSGNTGELFF.

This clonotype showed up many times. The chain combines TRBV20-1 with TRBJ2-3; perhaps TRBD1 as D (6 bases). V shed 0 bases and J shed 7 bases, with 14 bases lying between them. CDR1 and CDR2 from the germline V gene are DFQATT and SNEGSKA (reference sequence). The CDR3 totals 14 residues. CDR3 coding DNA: TGCAGTGCTAGAGAAGACGGGACACGCAATACGCAGTATTTT. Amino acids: CSAREDGTRNTQYF.

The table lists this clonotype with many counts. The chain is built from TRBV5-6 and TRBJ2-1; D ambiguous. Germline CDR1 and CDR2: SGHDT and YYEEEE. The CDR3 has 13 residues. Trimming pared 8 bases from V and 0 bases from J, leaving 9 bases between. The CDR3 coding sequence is TGTGCCAGTAGTTTTACCTCCTACAATGAGCAGTTCTTC. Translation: CASSFTSYNEQFF.

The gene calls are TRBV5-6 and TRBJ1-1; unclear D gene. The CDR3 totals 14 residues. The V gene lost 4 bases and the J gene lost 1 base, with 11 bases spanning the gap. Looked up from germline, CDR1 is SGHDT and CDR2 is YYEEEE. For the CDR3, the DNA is TGTGCCAGCAGCCCGGTAGCGGGGAACACTGAAGCTTTCTTT. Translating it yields CASSPVAGNTEAFF.

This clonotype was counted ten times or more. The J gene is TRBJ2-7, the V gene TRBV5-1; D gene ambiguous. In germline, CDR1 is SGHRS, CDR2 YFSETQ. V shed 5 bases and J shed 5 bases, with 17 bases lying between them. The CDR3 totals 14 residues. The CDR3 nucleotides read TGCGCCAGCAGGGCTGACGGGCTTCGTAACGAGCAGTACTTC. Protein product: CASRADGLRNEQYF.

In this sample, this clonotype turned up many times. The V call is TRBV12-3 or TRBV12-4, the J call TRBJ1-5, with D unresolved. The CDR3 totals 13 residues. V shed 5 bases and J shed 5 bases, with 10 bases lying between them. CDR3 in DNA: TGTGCCAGCAGTCCCCTTTTGGATCAGCCCCAGCATTTT. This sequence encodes CASSPLLDQPQHF.

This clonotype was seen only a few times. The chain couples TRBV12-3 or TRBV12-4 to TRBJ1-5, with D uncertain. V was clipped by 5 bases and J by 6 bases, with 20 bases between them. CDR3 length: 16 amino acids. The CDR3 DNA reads TGTGCCAGCAGTGCAGGACGCCGAAGGGATACTCAGCCCCAGCATTTT. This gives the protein CASSAGRRRDTQPQHF.

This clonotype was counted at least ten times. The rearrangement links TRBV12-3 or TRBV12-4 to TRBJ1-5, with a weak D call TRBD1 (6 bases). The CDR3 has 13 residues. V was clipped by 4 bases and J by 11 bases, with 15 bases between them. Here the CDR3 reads CASSSEGGRAQHF. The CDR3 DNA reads TGTGCCAGCAGTTCAGAGGGGGGTAGGGCCCAGCATTTT.

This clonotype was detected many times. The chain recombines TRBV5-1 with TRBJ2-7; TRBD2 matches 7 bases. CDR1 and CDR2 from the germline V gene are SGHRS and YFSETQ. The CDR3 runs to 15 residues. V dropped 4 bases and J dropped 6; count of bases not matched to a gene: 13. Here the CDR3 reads CASSVSGTRGSEQYF. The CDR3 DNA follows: TGCGCCAGCAGCGTATCCGGGACGCGGGGGAGCGAGCAGTACTTC.

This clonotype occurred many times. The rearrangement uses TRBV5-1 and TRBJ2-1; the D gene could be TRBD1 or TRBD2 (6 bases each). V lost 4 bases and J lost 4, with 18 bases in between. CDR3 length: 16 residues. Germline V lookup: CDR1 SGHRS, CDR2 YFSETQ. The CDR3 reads CASSPQWGAEYNEQFF. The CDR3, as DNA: TGCGCCAGCAGCCCCCAATGGGGGGCGGAATACAATGAGCAGTTCTTC.

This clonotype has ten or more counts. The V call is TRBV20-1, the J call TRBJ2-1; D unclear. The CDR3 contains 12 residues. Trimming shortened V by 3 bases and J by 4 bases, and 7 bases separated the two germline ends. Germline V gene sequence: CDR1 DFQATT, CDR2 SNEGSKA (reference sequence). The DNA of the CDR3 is TGCAGTGCTAGGGTCTTGTACAATGAGCAGTTCTTC. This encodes CSARVLYNEQFF.

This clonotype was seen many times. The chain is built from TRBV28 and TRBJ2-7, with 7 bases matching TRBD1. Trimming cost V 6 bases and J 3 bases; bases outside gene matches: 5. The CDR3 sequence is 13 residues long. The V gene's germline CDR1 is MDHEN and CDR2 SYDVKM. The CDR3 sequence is CASSWDSFYEQYF. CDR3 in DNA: TGTGCCAGCAGCTGGGACAGTTTCTACGAGCAGTACTTC.

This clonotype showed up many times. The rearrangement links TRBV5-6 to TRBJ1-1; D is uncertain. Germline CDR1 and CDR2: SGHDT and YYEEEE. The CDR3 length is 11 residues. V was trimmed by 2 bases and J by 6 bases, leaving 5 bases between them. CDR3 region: CASSLKAEAFF. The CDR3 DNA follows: TGTGCCAGCAGCTTAAAGGCTGAAGCTTTCTTT.

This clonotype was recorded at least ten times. The CDR3 DNA reads as TGTGCCAGCAGTATAGGACAGAGAGAGACCCAGTACTTC. It yields the protein CASSIGQRETQYF. J is TRBJ2-5 and V is TRBV6-5; the D gene is possibly TRBD1 (6 bases). CDR3 size: 13 residues. Trimming cost V 5 bases and J 4 bases, with 11 bases left between them. The germline CDR1 and CDR2 sequences are MNHEY and SVGAGI.